This entry lists 5 T cell receptor beta chains sequenced from one sample in a study of T cell clones after liver transplantation. Sequencing of dividing CFSE-low cells from the MLR defined alloreactive TCRbeta sequences. These TCRs' antigens remain unknown. Clones were sequenced by immunoSEQ multiplex PCR, and TCRdb holds only the in-frame ones, with some missing. Here the sample spans approximately 1,300 clones, 29% being singletons. Sequencing was performed on CD8+ T cells from PBMCs cultured with third-party cells. The receptors were sampled from a human patient who received a liver transplant. Some T cells here may be from the graft donor.

Judged by abundance, this clone is medium-sized. V gene TRBV27 combines with J gene TRBJ2-3; no clear D gene. Germline CDR1 reads MNHEY; CDR2 reads SMNVEV (reference sequence). V dropped 3 bases and J dropped 5 bases, with 9 bases sitting between them. The CDR3 has 13 amino acids. As DNA, the CDR3 is TGTGCCAGCAGTTTTGGCCGGAGAGATACGCAGTATTTT. Residues: CASSFGRRDTQYF.

V gene TRBV11-2 combines with J gene TRBJ2-2; D might be TRBD2 (7 bases). The CDR3 has 15 residues. Trimming pared 1 base from V and 5 bases from J, leaving 11 bases between. Looked up from germline, CDR1 is SGHAT and CDR2 is FQNNGV. This CDR3 is CASSLVRGGTGELFF. For the CDR3, the DNA is TGTGCCAGCAGCTTAGTCAGGGGAGGGACCGGGGAGCTGTTTTTT.

Of note for this clone: The junction departs from the called germline gene at one end, perhaps through a read error. The genes are TRBV5-4 and TRBJ2-7; TRBD1 matches 11 bases. Germline CDR1 is SGHNT and CDR2 is YYREEE (reference sequence). This CDR3 region has 14 residues. The DNA for the CDR3 is TGCGCCAGCAGCCCCGGACAGGGGGCTTACGAGCAGTACTTC. Its protein is CASSPGQGAYEQYF. Using reference TRBV5-4 and TRBJ2-7 for the parts outside the CDR3, the full variable domain is ETGVTQSPTHLIKTRGQQVTLRCSSQSGHNTVSWYQQALGQGPQFIFQYYREEENGRGNFPPRFSGLQFPNYSSELNVNALELDDSALYLCASSPGQGAYEQYFGPGTRLTVT.

By frequency in the sample, this clone is large (0.1 to 1%). The chain has TRBV7-9 and TRBJ1-2; weak D call: TRBD1 (5 bases). Trimming stripped 4 bases from V and 2 bases from J, with 14 bases between. This CDR3 spans 15 amino acids. Germline-derived CDR1 and CDR2 are SEHNR and FQNEAQ (reference sequence). The CDR3, as DNA: TGTGCCAGCAGCTCCAACCTTGACAGCAACTATGGCTACACCTTC. It specifies CASSSNLDSNYGYTF. The entire variable domain, with the rest obtained from reference TRBV7-9 and TRBJ1-2, is as follows: DTGVSQNPRHKITKRGQNVTFRCDPISEHNRLYWYRQTLGQGPEFLTYFQNEAQLEKSRLLSDRFSAERPKGSFSTLEIQRTEQGDSAMYLCASSSNLDSNYGYTFGSGTRLTVV.

This clone is deemed medium-sized. The rearrangement uses TRBV9 and TRBJ1-1, with D unresolved. Between the trimmed V and J ends, which lost 2 bases and 0 bases, there was a span of 11 bases. Germline V lookup: CDR1 SGDLS, CDR2 YYNGEE. The CDR3 loop spans 15 amino acids. The CDR3 spells CASSVADFMNTEAFF. The CDR3 DNA reads as TGTGCCAGCAGCGTCGCAGACTTCATGAACACTGAAGCTTTCTTT.